The 10 T cell receptor beta chains given below trace back to one sample, sequenced in a study of blood T cell repertoires in COVID-19. Data came from immunoSEQ multiplex PCR; TCRdb stores just in-frame clones and leaves some out. The sample records 250,000 to 350,000 clones, 70% to 90% being singletons. What was sequenced was peripheral blood. The source of these receptors is a woman aged 25 to 45 with active or convalescent COVID-19.

The chain is built from TRBV19 and TRBJ2-7, with TRBD2 matching over 7 bases. The V and J ends lost 5 bases and 7 bases, in that order; junction bases with no gene match: 8. This CDR3 spans 13 amino acids. In germline, CDR1 is LNHDA, CDR2 SQIVND (reference sequence). CDR3 bases: TGTGCCAGTAGTTCCGAGGGGAGGGGTGAGCAGTACTTC. This translates into CASSSEGRGEQYF.

The gene calls are TRBV13 and TRBJ2-2; 7 bases fit TRBD1. The CDR3 spans 14 residues. Germline V gives CDR1 PRHDT, CDR2 FYEKMQ (reference sequence). V shed 5 bases, J shed 6 bases, and the junction held 6 bases outside the gene matches. The DNA for the CDR3 is TGTGCCAGCAGCGTTCGACAGGGTCCCGGGGAGCTGTTTTTT. It specifies CASSVRQGPGELFF.

The gene calls are TRBV13 and TRBJ1-3; D is unclear. CDR3 length: 13 amino acids. Germline V gene sequence: CDR1 PRHDT, CDR2 FYEKMQ (reference sequence). V was trimmed by 5 bases and J by 4 bases, leaving 9 bases between them. The CDR3 region has the DNA TGTGCCAGCAGCACCCTGACAGGAAACACCATATATTTT. Its protein product is CASSTLTGNTIYF.

The chain is built from TRBV29-1 and TRBJ1-1, with D unclear. The CDR3 consists of 11 residues. Trimming cost V 6 bases and J 4 bases, with 9 bases left between them. Germline V CDR1 and CDR2: SQVTM, ANQGSEA. The CDR3 DNA sequence: TGCAGCGTGCTCCCTACCACTGAAGCTTTCTTT. Translating gives CSVLPTTEAFF.

CDR3 loop: CASSVLPGKYEKLFF. For the CDR3, the DNA is TGTGCCAGCAGCGTATTGCCCGGGAAATATGAAAAACTGTTTTTT. The chain joins TRBV9 to TRBJ1-4; D unclear. CDR3 size: 15 residues. With 1 base removed from V and 6 bases from J, the gap between germline ends came to 13 bases. Germline lookup yields CDR1 SGDLS and CDR2 YYNGEE.

The V and J genes are TRBV4-3 and TRBJ1-2; 7 positions agree with TRBD1. The ends lost 6 bases at V and 8 bases at J; junction bases unmatched: 15. CDR1 and CDR2 (germline): LGHNA, YSLEER. The CDR3 contains 15 residues. CDR3 DNA: TGCGCCAGCAGAGACCACCTACAGGGGCCCGACGGCTACACCTTC. Protein sequence: CASRDHLQGPDGYTF.

The chain joins TRBV6-2 or TRBV6-3 to TRBJ2-7; possible D gene TRBD1, 5 bases. The V end lost 2 bases, the J end lost 2 bases, and 10 bases lay between the germline ends. The CDR3 runs to 14 residues. The germline V gene has CDR1 MNHEY and CDR2 SVGEGT. CDR3 nucleotides: TGTGCCAGCAGTTACCCGGACACAACCTACGAGCAGTACTTC. This encodes CASSYPDTTYEQYF.

This chain joins TRBV12-3 or TRBV12-4 and TRBJ1-2; TRBD1 agrees at 7 bases. This CDR3 comprises 13 residues. J lost 7 bases, V lost 6 bases, and 8 bases had no gene match. The CDR3 DNA reads as TGTGCCAGCAGAGAGACAGGGCCAGGTGGCTACACCTTC. Its translation: CASRETGPGGYTF.

The chain is built from TRBV5-6 and TRBJ1-2, with TRBD1 as a possible D gene (6 bases). The CDR3 is 13 amino acids. V was pared by 2 bases and J by 6 bases, with 11 bases between. CDR1 is SGHDT, CDR2 YYEEEE, per germline. DNA for the CDR3: TGTGCCAGCAGCTTTTCGAACAGGGATGGCTACACCTTC. Amino acid sequence: CASSFSNRDGYTF.

J is TRBJ2-7 and V is TRBV6-6; tentatively, D is TRBD1 (5 bases). V dropped 5 bases and J dropped 7 bases, with 9 bases sitting between them. The CDR3 spans 11 residues. Germline V CDR1 and CDR2: MNHNY, SVGAGI (reference sequence). This chain's CDR3 is CASSNRQEQYF. The CDR3 DNA sequence: TGTGCCAGCAGTAACCGACAGGAGCAGTACTTC.